The 16 T cell receptor beta chains in this list originate from one sample, sequenced in a study of shared clonotypes between healthy human individuals. Data came from immunoSEQ multiplex PCR; TCRdb stores just in-frame clones and leaves some out. The sample holds about 870,000 clones, 80% to 95% seen once. Naive CD8 cells, CD45RO-negative and positively selected for CCR7, excluded terminally differentiated effector memory CD45RA+ cells. The sequenced material came from naive CD8+ T cells sorted from blood. These receptors were collected from a man in his thirties or forties in good health.

The rearrangement uses TRBV12-2 and TRBJ2-2; whether TRBD1, the table's D call, matches the DNA was not checked. TRBV12-2 constitutes a pseudogene. The CDR3 is made up of 17 amino acids. CDR3 residues: CASRTSNSLQGAGELFF. CDR3 DNA sequence: TGTGCAAGTCGCACCTCAAATTCTCTACAGGGGGCCGGGGAGCTGTTTTTT.

V and J are TRBV5-1 and TRBJ2-5; the match to TRBD2 covers 7 bases. The germline gives CDR1 SGHRS, CDR2 YFSETQ. J was trimmed by 0 bases and V by 6 bases; bases with no gene match: 17. The CDR3 has 18 amino acids. The CDR3, as DNA: TGCGCCAGCACCGATGATCCTCGGCTAGCGGAGTACCAAGAGACCCAGTACTTC. It codes for CASTDDPRLAEYQETQYF.

This rearrangement joins TRBV27 to TRBJ1-2, with D hard to call. The CDR3 is 14 residues long. CDR1 is MNHEY and CDR2 is SMNVEV in the germline V gene (reference sequence). Trimming took 7 bases from V and 7 from J, leaving 19 bases between them. CDR3 loop: CASTQGRERAGYTF. The CDR3, as DNA: TGTGCCAGCACCCAAGGGAGGGAACGGGCTGGCTACACCTTC.

The rearrangement uses TRBV6-5 and TRBJ1-2; D remains ambiguous. Germline V CDR1 and CDR2: MNHEY, SVGAGI. This CDR3 has 14 residues. Trimming pared 0 bases from V and 5 bases from J, leaving 10 bases between. The CDR3 coding sequence is TGTGCCAGCAGTTACTCGAAGTCAGCTTATGGCTACACCTTC. It codes for CASSYSKSAYGYTF.

In its sample, this clone was seen once. The chain combines TRBV7-9 with TRBJ1-1; a weak D match, TRBD1 (5 bases). Germline V gene sequence: CDR1 SEHNR, CDR2 FQNEAQ (reference sequence). The V gene lost 8 bases and the J gene lost 3 bases, with 31 bases spanning the gap. The CDR3 length is 19 residues. The CDR3 protein is CASGGDLGREKVEDTEAFF. CDR3 bases: TGTGCCAGCGGGGGGGACCTGGGGCGAGAGAAGGTAGAGGACACTGAAGCTTTCTTT.

This chain links TRBV9 with TRBJ2-5, with 9 bases lining up with TRBD1. CDR3 length: 15 residues. Germline V gives CDR1 SGDLS, CDR2 YYNGEE. V dropped 3 bases and J dropped 4; count of bases not matched to a gene: 7. The CDR3 sequence is CASSDAGTGTETQYF. CDR3 DNA: TGTGCCAGCAGCGACGCCGGGACAGGGACAGAGACCCAGTACTTC.

As DNA, the CDR3 is TGCGCCAGCAGCTTGCCACGGGACAGGGGATCTTACGAGCAGTACTTC. Translated, it gives CASSLPRDRGSYEQYF. V and J are TRBV4-1 and TRBJ2-7, with 10 positions matching TRBD1. The CDR3 has 16 amino acids. The germline V gene has CDR1 MGHRA and CDR2 YSYEKL. The J segment lost 4 bases and the V segment lost 5 bases, leaving 11 bases of the junction unmatched.

The gene calls are TRBV11-2 and TRBJ2-2, with 8 bases aligning to TRBD1. The germline V gene has CDR1 SGHAT and CDR2 FQNNGV. The CDR3 covers 15 residues. The trim removed 4 bases at V and 5 bases at J, leaving 6 bases unmatched. CDR3 residues: CASSSWTGTTGELFF. In DNA, the CDR3 is TGTGCCAGCAGCTCTTGGACAGGGACGACCGGGGAGCTGTTTTTT.

The V gene is TRBV7-9, the J gene TRBJ2-5; D is ambiguous. V was shortened by 7 bases and J by 3 bases, with 9 bases between the two germline ends. The CDR3 loop spans 12 amino acids. In germline, CDR1 is SEHNR, CDR2 FQNEAQ (reference sequence). CDR3 in DNA: TGTGCCAGCAATACGGTTGAAGAGACCCAGTACTTC. Translation gives CASNTVEETQYF.

The chain combines TRBV11-2 with TRBJ2-2; D is unclear. The V gene lost 2 bases and the J gene lost 6 bases, with 13 bases spanning the gap. CDR1 and CDR2 from the germline V gene are SGHAT and FQNNGV. The CDR3 contains 15 residues. The CDR3 bases are TGTGCCAGCAGCTTAAGTGCCCTATCGGCCGGGGAGCTGTTTTTT. Translation: CASSLSALSAGELFF. Drawing the rest from reference TRBV11-2 and TRBJ2-2, the complete variable domain is EAGVAQSPRYKIIEKRQSVAFWCNPISGHATLYWYQQILGQGPKLLIQFQNNGVVDDSQLPKDRFSAERLKGVDSTLKIQPAKLEDSAVYLCASSLSALSAGELFFGEGSRLTVL.

The rearrangement joins TRBV6-5 to TRBJ2-1; D is undetermined. Germline loops: CDR1 MNHEY, CDR2 SVGAGI. V was shortened by 0 bases and J by 8 bases, with 11 bases between the two germline ends. The CDR3 is 14 amino acids. CDR3: CASSYSVGPDEQFF. The CDR3 DNA follows: TGTGCCAGCAGTTACTCAGTCGGCCCGGATGAGCAGTTCTTC.

The genes are TRBV5-1 and TRBJ1-2, with 10 bases matching TRBD1. Per the germline V gene, CDR1 is SGHRS and CDR2 is YFSETQ. The CDR3 totals 14 residues. The ends lost 3 bases at V and 5 bases at J; junction bases unmatched: 4. CDR3 nucleotide sequence: TGCGCCAGCAGCTCGGGACAGGGGATGTATGGCTACACCTTC. Encoded protein: CASSSGQGMYGYTF.

V is TRBV11-2 and J is TRBJ2-2; 11 bases match TRBD1. Germline V gives CDR1 SGHAT, CDR2 FQNNGV. This CDR3 spans 15 amino acids. V shed 6 bases, J shed 7 bases, and the junction held 7 bases outside the gene matches. CDR3 sequence: CASRKGQGEVGELFF. DNA of the CDR3: TGTGCCAGCAGAAAGGGACAGGGGGAGGTCGGGGAGCTGTTTTTT. The whole variable domain, remainder taken from reference TRBV11-2 and TRBJ2-2, is EAGVAQSPRYKIIEKRQSVAFWCNPISGHATLYWYQQILGQGPKLLIQFQNNGVVDDSQLPKDRFSAERLKGVDSTLKIQPAKLEDSAVYLCASRKGQGEVGELFFGEGSRLTVL.

The rearrangement joins TRBV7-2 to TRBJ2-5, with D tentatively TRBD1 (6 bases). The CDR3 extends over 17 amino acids. Germline-derived CDR1 and CDR2 are SGHTA and FQGNSA. V was trimmed by 5 bases and J by 3 bases, leaving 22 bases between them. Here the CDR3 reads CASSHPGTTRIEETQYF. The CDR3 DNA is TGTGCCAGCAGCCACCCGGGGACAACGAGGATCGAAGAGACCCAGTACTTC.

The chain is built from TRBV5-6 and TRBJ2-7; tentative D call: TRBD2 (6 bases). This CDR3 has 18 amino acids. CDR1 is SGHDT and CDR2 is YYEEEE in the germline V gene. V lost 0 bases, J lost 1 base, and 20 bases lay in between. CDR3 protein: CASSLGGSGSGGSYEQYF. CDR3 nucleotide sequence: TGTGCCAGCAGCTTGGGTGGTAGCGGTAGTGGGGGTTCCTACGAGCAGTACTTC. The full variable domain, rest sourced from reference TRBV5-6 and TRBJ2-7, is DAGVTQSPTHLIKTRGQQVTLRCSPKSGHDTVSWYQQALGQGPQFIFQYYEEEERQRGNFPDRFSGHQFPNYSSELNVNALLLGDSALYLCASSLGGSGSGGSYEQYFGPGTRLTVT.

CDR3 nucleotides: TGTGCCAGCAGTCCCCAATTCGGGAGGAGCTCCTACGAGCAGTACTTC. Residues: CASSPQFGRSSYEQYF. This chain uses TRBV27 with TRBJ2-7; 7 nucleotides align to TRBD2. The CDR3 has 16 amino acids. V trimming: 5 bases; J trimming: 0 bases; junction bases outside the gene matches: 10. The V gene's germline CDR1 is MNHEY and CDR2 SMNVEV (reference sequence).